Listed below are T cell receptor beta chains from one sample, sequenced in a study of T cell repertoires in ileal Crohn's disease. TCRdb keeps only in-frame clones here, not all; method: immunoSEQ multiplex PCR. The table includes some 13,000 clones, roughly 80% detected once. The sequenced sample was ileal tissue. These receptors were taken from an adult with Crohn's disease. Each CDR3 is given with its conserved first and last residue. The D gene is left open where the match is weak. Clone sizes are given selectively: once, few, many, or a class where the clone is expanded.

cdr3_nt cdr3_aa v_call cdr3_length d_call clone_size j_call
TGTGCCAGCAGCGCTTACGGGGGCACTGAAGCTTTCTTT CASSAYGGTEAFF TRBV7-2 13 . . TRBJ1-1
TGTGCCATCAGTGCGTCCGAGGGTGGCTACACCTTC CAISASEGGYTF TRBV10-3 12 . few TRBJ1-2
TGTGCCAGTGGACTAGCGGGAGAGGTGGGTGAGCAGTTCTTC CASGLAGEVGEQFF TRBV19 14 TRBD2 . TRBJ2-1
TGCAGCGTTGGGGCTCTAGCGGTTTACAATGAGCAGTTCTTC CSVGALAVYNEQFF TRBV29-1 14 TRBD2 once TRBJ2-1
TGTGCCAGCAGCGCTGTTGGTAGCGGGACGACCGGGGAGCTGTTTTTT CASSAVGSGTTGELFF TRBV14 16 TRBD2 . TRBJ2-2
TGTGCCAGCAGGTTAGCAGTGAACACCGGGGAGCTGTTTTTT CASRLAVNTGELFF TRBV6-1 14 . . TRBJ2-2
TGTGCCAGCAGTCGACGTACTCACGGAGGGATGGGAAACACCATATATTTT CASSRRTHGGMGNTIYF TRBV11-2 17 . . TRBJ1-3
TGCACCAGCAGCCAAGATCGGGGACTAGCGGGGGGCACAGATACGCAGTATTTT CTSSQDRGLAGGTDTQYF TRBV1 18 . . TRBJ2-3
TGTGCCAGCAGTTCGCCGGGACAGGAAGCTTTCTTT CASSSPGQEAFF TRBV6-5 12 TRBD1 once TRBJ1-1
TGCGCCAGCAGCGCGGGACTAGCGGGTTTCAGCTCCTACAATGAGCAGTTCTTC CASSAGLAGFSSYNEQFF TRBV5-1 18 TRBD2 . TRBJ2-1
TGTGCCACCAGCAGCGTTTTGGGAGGGATAGGGAAGACCCAGTACTTC CATSSVLGGIGKTQYF TRBV15 16 TRBD2 . TRBJ2-5
TGTGCCAGCAGTCCGAGCGGGGTGAATGCTTTTGGATCCCAGTACTTC CASSPSGVNAFGSQYF TRBV27 16 TRBD2 . TRBJ2-5
TGTGCCAGCAGCTTAGCTTGGGCTAACTACGAGCAGTACTTC CASSLAWANYEQYF TRBV7-9 14 . few TRBJ2-7
TGTGCCAGCAGCCAAGGACTAGCGGTGCAAGAGACCCAGTACTTC CASSQGLAVQETQYF TRBV14 15 TRBD2 . TRBJ2-5
TGTGCCAGCAGTCCTCACCGGGGCTCTGGAAACACCATATATTTT CASSPHRGSGNTIYF TRBV6-5 15 . . TRBJ1-3
TGTGCCAGCAGCCAAGATATAACTAGCGGAAGCACAGATACGCAGTATTTT CASSQDITSGSTDTQYF TRBV4-2 17 TRBD2 . TRBJ2-3
TGTGCCTGGATAGGCGGGGGCCTTAACACCGGGGAGCTGTTTTTT CAWIGGGLNTGELFF TRBV30 15 . . TRBJ2-2
TGCGCCAGCAGCCCCGTAGGCGGGAAGAAAGAGACCCAGTACTTC CASSPVGGKKETQYF TRBV5-1 15 . . TRBJ2-5
TGTGCCAGCAGCCTGCCTCGCGGGGAGACCCAGTACTTC CASSLPRGETQYF TRBV5-5 13 . . TRBJ2-5
TGTGCCAGCAGTGAATATCCGGGACAGCTGCAGTACTTC CASSEYPGQLQYF TRBV6-1 13 TRBD1 . TRBJ2-7
TGTGCCAGCAGCCAAACAGGGGGCGCGAACTATGGCTACACCTTC CASSQTGGANYGYTF TRBV4-2 15 TRBD1 . TRBJ1-2
TGTGCCAGCAGGGGGACAGGGGTTTCGGATCAGCCCCAGCATTTT CASRGTGVSDQPQHF TRBV6-1 15 TRBD1 . TRBJ1-5
TGCAGCGCCCGTGGGACAGGGGGAATCGAGCAGTACTTC CSARGTGGIEQYF TRBV29-1 13 TRBD1 . TRBJ2-7
TGCGCCAGCAGCTGGGGACTAGCGGGGGGGGCCGAGCAGTACTTC CASSWGLAGGAEQYF TRBV5-1 15 TRBD2 . TRBJ2-7
TGTGCCAGCCGGGGGGGTCCCTACGAGCAGTACTTC CASRGGPYEQYF TRBV19 12 TRBD2 . TRBJ2-7
TGTGCCAGCAGCCTGTCCCCCTGGAGGGAAGGGAGGAACACTGAAGCTTTCTTT CASSLSPWREGRNTEAFF TRBV13 18 . . TRBJ1-1
TGTGCCAGTAGTATTGGGACAGGGTTTAGGTCTAACTATGGCTACACCTTC CASSIGTGFRSNYGYTF TRBV19 17 TRBD1 . TRBJ1-2
TGTGCCAGCGGAGACAGTCCGGAGAACACTGAAGCTTTCTTT CASGDSPENTEAFF TRBV6-1 14 . once TRBJ1-1
TGTGCCAGCAGTGAATGGGGACAGGGGGCAAACAATGAGCAGTTCTTC CASSEWGQGANNEQFF TRBV6-1 16 TRBD1 . TRBJ2-1
TGCAGCGTAGGCCCGACAGGGGGAACTAAGGAGACCCAGTACTTC CSVGPTGGTKETQYF TRBV29-1 15 TRBD1 once TRBJ2-5
TGCGCCAGCAGCCTATCGACAGGGAACACTGAAGCTTTCTTT CASSLSTGNTEAFF TRBV5-1 14 . . TRBJ1-1
TGTGCCAGCAGCTTAGGGACTAGCGGGAACACAGATACGCAGTATTTT CASSLGTSGNTDTQYF TRBV7-2 16 TRBD2 once TRBJ2-3
TGTGCCACCAGCCCCTCTTTCCAGCCCCAGCATTTT CATSPSFQPQHF TRBV15 12 . once TRBJ1-5
TGTGCCGAGGAGGATACCGGGGCCAACGTCCTGACTTTC CAEEDTGANVLTF TRBV11-2 13 . . TRBJ2-6
TGTGCCAGCTCACCAGTCCAGGCGAACACCGGGGAGCTGTTTTTT CASSPVQANTGELFF TRBV18 15 . once TRBJ2-2
TGTGCCAGCATCTCGACTAGCGGGGCCTACAATGAGCAGTTCTTC CASISTSGAYNEQFF TRBV7-9 15 TRBD2 . TRBJ2-1
TGTGCCAGCAGCTTGACAACAGGGAACACTGAAGCTTTCTTT CASSLTTGNTEAFF TRBV5-5 14 . . TRBJ1-1
TGTGCCAGCTCACTCATGAGCACAGATACGCAGTATTTT CASSLMSTDTQYF TRBV18 13 . . TRBJ2-3
TGTGCCAGCTCACCCGGACAGGGCTATGGCTACACCTTC CASSPGQGYGYTF TRBV18 13 TRBD1 few TRBJ1-2
TGTGCCAGCAGCCGGGTGAGGGATGAAAAACTGTTTTTT CASSRVRDEKLFF TRBV6-1 13 . medium-sized TRBJ1-4
TGTGCCAGCAGCTCGTCCCGGAGTTTAGGCTACACCTTC CASSSSRSLGYTF TRBV27 13 . . TRBJ1-2